Following are 11 T cell receptor beta chains from one sample sequenced in a study of early T cells in non-severe SARS-CoV-2 infection. From the 5' RACE reads, TCRdb called clonotypes with MiXCR, one entry per CDR3 protein. The sample consists of about 27,000 distinct CDR3 sequences, roughly 5.4% of them appearing once. Sequencing was carried out using whole blood. Receptors were obtained from an adult who was a healthcare worker with PCR-confirmed SARS-CoV-2 infection or an uninfected control (not recorded which).

This clonotype was seen only a few times. The V call is TRBV20-1, the J call TRBJ2-1; 8 bases are shared with TRBD1. CDR1 is DFQATT, CDR2 SNEGSKA, per germline (reference sequence). V dropped 1 base and J dropped 6; count of bases not matched to a gene: 8. The CDR3 totals 15 residues. CDR3 DNA sequence: TGCAGTGCTAGAGTCCCGGGACAGGAGGTCAATGAGCAGTTCTTC. This sequence encodes CSARVPGQEVNEQFF.

This clonotype was recorded at least ten times. V and J are TRBV13 and TRBJ1-3, with TRBD1 matching 9 bases. This CDR3 is 16 amino acids long. Trimming cost V 5 bases and J 3 bases; bases outside gene matches: 8. Germline assignment: CDR1 PRHDT and CDR2 FYEKMQ (reference sequence). The CDR3 loop is CASSHRGRVGGNTIYF. CDR3 bases: TGTGCCAGCAGCCACAGGGGGCGAGTTGGTGGAAACACCATATATTTT.

This clonotype appeared many times. This rearrangement joins TRBV12-3 or TRBV12-4 to TRBJ1-1; 7 nucleotides agree with TRBD1. Trimming at V came to 6 bases and at J to 4 bases, leaving 2 bases not matched to a gene. This CDR3 contains 12 residues. The CDR3 here is CASRSGGTEAFF. For the CDR3, the DNA is TGTGCCAGCAGGTCAGGGGGCACTGAAGCTTTCTTT.

This clonotype was observed a few times. The gene calls are TRBV5-4 and TRBJ2-2; no reliable D call. CDR3 length: 13 amino acids. Germline CDR1 and CDR2: SGHNT and YYREEE (reference sequence). V was shortened by 4 bases and J by 4 bases, with 8 bases between the two germline ends. The CDR3 protein is CASSGLGTGELFF. In DNA form, the CDR3 reads TGTGCCAGCAGCGGCTTAGGCACCGGGGAGCTGTTTTTT.

CDR3 nucleotides: TGTGCCACCAGTGAACCAGGGCGTGAAGCTTTCTTT. Protein: CATSEPGREAFF. This chain joins TRBV24-1 and TRBJ1-1, with a tentative D call TRBD1 (5 bases). Germline assignment: CDR1 KGHDR and CDR2 SFDVKD. There are 12 residues in the CDR3. V shed 4 bases and J shed 7 bases, with 9 bases lying between them.

This clonotype has a handful of counts. The J gene is TRBJ1-1, the V gene TRBV7-6; 8 nucleotides line up with TRBD1. The CDR3 consists of 15 residues. Trimming cost V 5 bases and J 1 base; bases outside gene matches: 6. The V gene's germline CDR1 is SGHVS and CDR2 FNYEAQ. CDR3 loop: CASSQFTGGNTEAFF. The CDR3 DNA reads as TGTGCCAGCAGCCAATTCACAGGGGGGAACACTGAAGCTTTCTTT.

This chain joins TRBV27 and TRBJ2-3; no firm D call. The CDR3 is made up of 19 amino acids. Trimming shortened V by 6 bases and J by 6 bases, and 31 bases separated the two germline ends. Germline lookup yields CDR1 MNHEY and CDR2 SMNVEV (reference sequence). This CDR3 reads CASSPRWMSATSRADTQYF. CDR3 nucleotides: TGTGCCAGCAGCCCAAGATGGATGTCAGCGACGAGCAGAGCGGATACGCAGTATTTT.

This clonotype has more than one count but fewer than ten. J is TRBJ2-3 and V is TRBV30; D possibly corresponds to TRBD2 (6 bases). Germline V gene data show CDR1 as GTSNPN and CDR2 as SVGIG (reference sequence). The ends were cut back, 3 bases at V and 1 base at J, with 14 bases in the middle. The CDR3 consists of 15 residues. CDR3 loop: CAWSPIGGGTDTQYF. The CDR3 nucleotides read TGTGCCTGGAGCCCAATCGGGGGAGGCACAGATACGCAGTATTTT.

The V and J genes are TRBV29-1 and TRBJ2-7; D is possibly TRBD1 or TRBD2 (5 bases each). V lost 7 bases to trimming and J lost 5 bases, with 18 bases between them. CDR3 size: 13 residues. Germline V gene sequence: CDR1 SQVTM, CDR2 ANQGSEA. This chain's CDR3 is CSGGGRAGDEQYF. The DNA of the CDR3 is TGCAGCGGAGGCGGCAGGGCCGGGGACGAGCAGTACTTC.

The V and J genes are TRBV13 and TRBJ2-3, with D perhaps matching TRBD1 or TRBD2 (5 bases each). Germline V CDR1 and CDR2: PRHDT, FYEKMQ (reference sequence). Trimming removed 0 bases at V and 9 bases at J, with 16 bases between. The CDR3 is 15 residues long. CDR3: CASSLGAIQGETQYF. CDR3 nucleotide sequence: TGTGCCAGCAGCTTAGGAGCCATCCAGGGAGAAACGCAGTATTTT.

The chain links TRBV29-1 to TRBJ2-5, with 10 bases matching TRBD2. The J segment lost 2 bases and the V segment lost 0 bases, leaving 6 bases of the junction unmatched. CDR1 and CDR2 from the germline V gene are SQVTM and ANQGSEA. CDR3 length: 16 residues. CDR3 sequence: CSVEDLLAGVQETQYF. CDR3 DNA sequence: TGCAGCGTTGAAGATCTCCTAGCGGGGGTGCAAGAGACCCAGTACTTC.